A selection of T cell receptor beta chains follows, all from one sample in a study of beta chain features in type 1 diabetes. Repertoires were generated with immunoSEQ multiplex PCR, while TCRdb's copy carries only in-frame clones and drops some. The data hold some 290,000 clones, with 14% observed a single time. The sample was naive CD4+ T cells from blood. The receptors were gathered from a man aged 25 to 45 with type 1 diabetes. Both conserved end residues are part of each CDR3. A D gene is named only where the DNA matches it firmly. Clone size is shown for a subset of rows, as once, few, many or a class of expanded clone.

D gene	clone size	V gene	J gene	CDR3 DNA	CDR3 protein
TRBD2	few	TRBV29-1	TRBJ2-1	TGCAGCGTTGAAGATCCCAGGACTAGCGGGCTCTACAATGAGCAGTTCTTC	CSVEDPRTSGLYNEQFF
-	-	TRBV15	TRBJ2-5	TGTGCCACCAGCGCGGCGATTAGAGAGACCCAGTACTTC	CATSAAIRETQYF
-	-	TRBV28	TRBJ1-1	TGTGCCAGCAGTCCTCGAAACGGGATGAACACTGAAGCTTTCTTT	CASSPRNGMNTEAFF
-	-	TRBV29-1	TRBJ1-2	TGCAGCGTCATTGGGGGGAGTACGGCTAACTATGGCTACACCTTC	CSVIGGSTANYGYTF
TRBD2	-	TRBV7-9	TRBJ2-5	TGTGCCAGCAGTGGACTAGCTCGAGAGACCCAGTACTTC	CASSGLARETQYF
TRBD1	-	TRBV28	TRBJ1-2	TGTGCCAGCAGTCGGACAGGGTATGGCTACACCTTC	CASSRTGYGYTF
TRBD2	few	TRBV2	TRBJ2-3	TGTGCCAGCAGGCGGGAGGGCACAGATACGCAGTATTTT	CASRREGTDTQYF
-	few	TRBV7-2	TRBJ2-1	TGTGCCAGCAGCCCACGAGGGGGTGGATACAATGAGCAGTTCTTC	CASSPRGGGYNEQFF
-	-	TRBV7-7	TRBJ2-5	TGTGCCAGCAGCTCGGGACTGGGGCAGACGGCCCAGTACTTC	CASSSGLGQTAQYF
TRBD1	-	TRBV29-1	TRBJ2-3	TGCAGCGTTGGGACAGGGGGCCCAGATACGCAGTATTTT	CSVGTGGPDTQYF
TRBD1	few	TRBV5-1	TRBJ2-3	TGCGCCAGCAGCTACCGGGACAGGGACACAGATACGCAGTATTTT	CASSYRDRDTDTQYF
TRBD2	-	TRBV5-4	TRBJ2-3	TGTGCCAGCAGCTTGTTGGCGGGAGCGCCCACAGATACGCAGTATTTT	CASSLLAGAPTDTQYF
TRBD2	few	TRBV29-1	TRBJ2-4	TGCAGCGTAGGACTAGCGTCCCCCCGTGCCAAAAACATTCAGTACTTC	CSVGLASPRAKNIQYF
TRBD1	few	TRBV27	TRBJ2-2	TGTGCCAGCAGTCCGTCTTGGGACAGGGATACCGGGGAGCTGTTTTTT	CASSPSWDRDTGELFF
TRBD2	-	TRBV5-1	TRBJ2-1	TGCGCCAGCAGCTCGACTAGCGGGAGTTACAATGAGCAGTTCTTC	CASSSTSGSYNEQFF
TRBD2	few	TRBV4-1	TRBJ2-1	TGCGCCAGCAGCCAAGAAGCCCGCGGGACTAGCGGTTACAATGAGCAGTTCTTC	CASSQEARGTSGYNEQFF
-	few	TRBV5-1	TRBJ2-7	TGCGCCAGCAGCTTGGGCCAGGGCCACGAGCAGTACTTC	CASSLGQGHEQYF
TRBD1	-	TRBV25-1	TRBJ2-1	TGTGCCAGCAGTAACCGACAGGGTATAAACAATGAGCAGTTCTTC	CASSNRQGINNEQFF
-	few	TRBV13	TRBJ2-1	TGTGCCAGCAGCTTCAGGGATGAGCAGTTCTTC	CASSFRDEQFF
TRBD2	few	TRBV19	TRBJ2-5	TGTGCCAGTAGTATATGGACTAGCGGGAGTTTGACCCAGTACTTC	CASSIWTSGSLTQYF
TRBD2	-	TRBV13	TRBJ2-1	TGTGCCAGCAGCTTAGGCCTAATAGGACTAGCTCGTGACAATGAGCAGTTCTTC	CASSLGLIGLARDNEQFF
TRBD2	-	TRBV4-2	TRBJ2-1	TGTGCCAGCAGCTTCGGGACTAGCGGGAATTCCTACAATGAGCAGTTCTTC	CASSFGTSGNSYNEQFF
-	-	TRBV7-9	TRBJ1-3	TGTGCCAGCAGCTTAGTTCGGAGATCTGGAAACACCATATATTTT	CASSLVRRSGNTIYF
-	-	TRBV7-9	TRBJ2-5	TGTGCCAGCAGCATCGGGCGGGAAGGGGAGACCCAGTACTTC	CASSIGREGETQYF
TRBD1	few	TRBV7-2	TRBJ2-1	TGTGCCAGCAGCTCGTTCGGGACAGCTCACAATGAGCAGTTCTTC	CASSSFGTAHNEQFF
TRBD2	-	TRBV19	TRBJ2-5	TGTGCCAGTCGGACTAGCGGGAGACAAGAGACCCAGTACTTC	CASRTSGRQETQYF
TRBD2	-	TRBV7-9	TRBJ2-5	TGTGCCAGCAGCTTAGGCGACAGCGGGGGAGAGACCCAGTACTTC	CASSLGDSGGETQYF
TRBD2	-	TRBV7-3	TRBJ2-1	TGTGCCAGCAGCTTAGTAGGGACTAGCGGGAATGAGCAGTTCTTC	CASSLVGTSGNEQFF
TRBD2	-	TRBV7-2	TRBJ2-7	TGTGCCAGCAGCTTAGTCGGACGACTAGCAGGGAACGAGCAGTACTTC	CASSLVGRLAGNEQYF
-	-	TRBV20-1	TRBJ2-5	TGCAGTGCTCACTCGGGGGAGACCCAGTACTTC	CSAHSGETQYF
-	-	TRBV7-3	TRBJ2-2	TGTGCCAGCAGCCTCTCCTCAGGGGCCGACACCGGGGAGCTGTTTTTT	CASSLSSGADTGELFF
-	-	TRBV11-2	TRBJ2-1	TGTGCCAGCAGCCTCACAGGGTTCGGTGAGCAGTTCTTC	CASSLTGFGEQFF
-	few	TRBV7-2	TRBJ1-2	TGTGCCAGCAGCTTAGACAGGACTGGCTACACCTTC	CASSLDRTGYTF
-	-	TRBV18	TRBJ2-5	TGTGCCAGCTCACTGACTAGTAAAGAGACCCAGTACTTC	CASSLTSKETQYF
TRBD1	few	TRBV28	TRBJ1-5	TGTGCCAGCAGTCCGACAGGGAGCAATCAGCCCCAGCATTTT	CASSPTGSNQPQHF
TRBD1	-	TRBV19	TRBJ1-5	TGTGCCAGTAGTATCCAGGGACAGGCCAATCAGCCCCAGCATTTT	CASSIQGQANQPQHF
TRBD2	-	TRBV5-1	TRBJ2-2	TGCGCCAGCAGCTTGGCCCCGGGAGGTGACACCGGGGAGCTGTTTTTT	CASSLAPGGDTGELFF
TRBD2	-	TRBV7-3	TRBJ2-1	TGTGCCAGCAGCTCGGGACTAGCGGGAGGAGTTGAGCAGTTCTTC	CASSSGLAGGVEQFF
-	few	TRBV14	TRBJ2-2	TGTGCCAGCGGCGGCGGGGAGCTGTTTTTT	CASGGGELFF
TRBD2	-	TRBV18	TRBJ2-5	TGTGCCAGCTCACCACCGACCGGGGGGGAGACCCAGTACTTC	CASSPPTGGETQYF
TRBD1	-	TRBV15	TRBJ1-3	TGTGCCACCAGCAAGGACAGGAGAATCTCTGGAAACACCATATATTTT	CATSKDRRISGNTIYF
TRBD2	-	TRBV23-1	TRBJ2-1	TGCGCCAGCAGTCAATCGGGTGGCCTAGCGGGACTGAAGATGGATGAGCAGTTCTTC	CASSQSGGLAGLKMDEQFF
-	-	TRBV7-9	TRBJ2-3	TGTGCCAGCAGCTCCGGAGCGAACCCTAGCACAGATACGCAGTATTTT	CASSSGANPSTDTQYF
TRBD1	few	TRBV30	TRBJ1-2	TGTGCCCTAAACCAAGGGACAGACTATGGCTACACCTTC	CALNQGTDYGYTF
-	-	TRBV5-1	TRBJ2-2	TGCGCCAGCAGCTTGAGAACAGGGTACACCGGGGAGCTGTTTTTT	CASSLRTGYTGELFF
-	few	TRBV5-1	TRBJ2-5	TGCGCCAGCAGCTTGGCGGCTAGTACTATCGAGACCCAGTACTTC	CASSLAASTIETQYF
TRBD1	few	TRBV7-9	TRBJ2-5	TGTGCCGGGGAGAGGGGGCTTGGAGAGACCCAGTACTTC	CAGERGLGETQYF
-	-	TRBV28	TRBJ1-2	TGTGCCATCACGTCGAGGCAGGGCCCAGTAGGATTCTATGGCTACACCTTC	CAITSRQGPVGFYGYTF
TRBD1	few	TRBV2	TRBJ2-7	TGTGCCAGCAGCGACAGGGTGAGCTCCTACGAGCAGTACTTC	CASSDRVSSYEQYF
TRBD2	few	TRBV5-1	TRBJ2-1	TGCGCCAGCAGCTTATTAAGCGGGAGTGATGAGCAGTTCTTC	CASSLLSGSDEQFF
-	-	TRBV7-9	TRBJ2-1	TGTGCCAGCCGCTCCTACAATGAGCAGTTCTTC	CASRSYNEQFF
-	few	TRBV10-3	TRBJ2-7	TGTGCCACCGCTGGTGGGGGGTCCGGGAACGAGCAGTACTTC	CATAGGGSGNEQYF
TRBD2	-	TRBV11-2	TRBJ2-7	TGTGCCAGCAGGAACAGCGGGGCGGACTACGAGCAGTACTTC	CASRNSGADYEQYF
-	-	TRBV7-9	TRBJ1-2	TGTGCCAGCAGCCCTCCTGGGGGCGGGTATGGCTACACCTTC	CASSPPGGGYGYTF
-	few	TRBV9	TRBJ2-7	TGTGCCAGCAGCGTAGATATGGGAGCCGTGCCCTCCTACGAGCAGTACTTC	CASSVDMGAVPSYEQYF
-	-	TRBV28	TRBJ2-7	TGTGCCAGCAGTTTACCCGGACAGCCCTACGAGCAGTACTTC	CASSLPGQPYEQYF
-	few	TRBV7-2	TRBJ2-5	TGTGCCAGCAGCTCTCGACAGCCGCAAGAGACCCAGTACTTC	CASSSRQPQETQYF
TRBD2	-	TRBV27	TRBJ2-1	TGTGCCAGCAGTACTAGCGGGTCCTACTACAATGAGCAGTTCTTC	CASSTSGSYYNEQFF
TRBD1	once	TRBV7-9	TRBJ2-5	TGTGCCAGCAGTTTAGGGGACAGGGAGACCGAGACCCAGTACTTC	CASSLGDRETETQYF
TRBD2	few	TRBV28	TRBJ2-7	TGTGCCAGCAGTCTGGGGACTAGCGGTCGCATGTCCTTC	CASSLGTSGRMSF